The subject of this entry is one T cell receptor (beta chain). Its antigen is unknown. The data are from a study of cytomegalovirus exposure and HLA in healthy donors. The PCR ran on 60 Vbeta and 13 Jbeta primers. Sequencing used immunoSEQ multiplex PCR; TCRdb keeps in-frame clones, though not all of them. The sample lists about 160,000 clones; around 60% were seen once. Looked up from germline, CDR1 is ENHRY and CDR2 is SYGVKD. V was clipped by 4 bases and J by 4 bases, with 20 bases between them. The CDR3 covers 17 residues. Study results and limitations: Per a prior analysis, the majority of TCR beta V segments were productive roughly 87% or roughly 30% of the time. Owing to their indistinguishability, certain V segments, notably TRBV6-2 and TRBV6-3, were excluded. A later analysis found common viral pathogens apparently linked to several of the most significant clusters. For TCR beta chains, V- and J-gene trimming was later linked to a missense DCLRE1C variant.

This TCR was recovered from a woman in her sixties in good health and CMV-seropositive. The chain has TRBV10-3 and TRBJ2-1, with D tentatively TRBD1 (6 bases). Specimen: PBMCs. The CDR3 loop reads CAISAKGGAGKYNEQFF. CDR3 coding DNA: TGTGCCATCAGTGCCAAAGGGGGAGCAGGAAAATACAATGAGCAGTTCTTC.